This T cell receptor beta chain was recovered during a study of T cell responses to AZD1222 COVID-19 vaccine. In the study overall: It was second doses at about 4 or about 12 weeks that were pooled. Whole-study results and caveats: Nearly half of spike-specific TCRs reportedly go after variant regions that carry no mutations. Spike-specific TCR repertoires showed rising breadth and depth after two AZD1222 doses. The donors showed a predominance of white British ancestry and of females, with possible underestimation of clonal diversity.

Sequenced by immunoSEQ multiplex PCR; TCRdb stores in-frame clones only, minus some. This sample has about 170,000 clones, with 90% found just once. Turning to this clone: Its cognate antigen is unknown.

The material sequenced was peripheral blood, taken on day 0 of AZD1222 vaccination. The receptor was isolated from an adult in good health.

The CDR3 protein is CASRREAFF. The CDR3 bases are TGTGCCAGCAGGAGGGAAGCTTTCTTT. The V and J genes are TRBV7-9 and TRBJ1-1; D not certain. V was clipped by 6 bases and J by 8 bases, with 4 bases between them. Germline V lookup: CDR1 SEHNR, CDR2 FQNEAQ (reference sequence). The length of the CDR3 is 9 residues.